The subject of this entry is one T cell receptor beta chain. Repertoires were generated with immunoSEQ multiplex PCR, while TCRdb's copy carries only in-frame clones and drops some. This table has around 68,000 clones, approximately 93% appearing once. The data stem from a study of blood T cell repertoires in COVID-19. The V gene lost 6 bases and the J gene lost 8 bases, with 19 bases spanning the gap. Germline values: CDR1 LNHDA, CDR2 SQIVND (reference sequence). This CDR3 is built from 14 residues. This clonotype was obtained from a man between 65 and 80 years old with active COVID-19. Input material: peripheral blood. The chain is built from TRBV19 and TRBJ1-2; a weak D match, TRBD1 (6 bases). The CDR3 DNA reads as TGTGCCAGTAGACAAACAGGGCCCGGGGAGGGCTACACCTTC. Translated, it gives CASRQTGPGEGYTF.